Listed below are T cell receptor beta chains from one sample, sequenced in a study of T cell repertoires in cytomegalovirus infection. These receptors' targets are unknown. TCRdb independently ran MiXCR on the reads; one entry per CDR3 protein. The sample lists approximately 1,000,000 distinct CDR3 sequences; less than 35% were seen once. Sample: cultured CD8+ T cells from PBMCs, taken from culture after CMV antigen stimulation. These receptors were obtained from a human donor in good health (CMV status not recorded). Some clones in this sample may be carry-over from other donors' samples. Both conserved end residues are part of each CDR3. The D gene is left open where the match is weak. Clone size is shown for a subset of rows, as once, few, many or a class of expanded clone.

abundance | j_gene | v_gene | d_gene | CDR3nt | CDR3aa
. | TRBJ2-7 | TRBV7-6 | TRBD1 | TGTGCCAGCAGCTTACCGGGACAGATTTACGAGCAGTACTTC | CASSLPGQIYEQYF
. | TRBJ1-5 | TRBV12-5 | . | TGTGCTAGTGGTTTGGGACAGGATAGCAATCAGCCCCAGCATTTT | CASGLGQDSNQPQHF
few | TRBJ1-2 | TRBV7-9 | . | TGTGCCAGCAGCGCCCGGACAGATGATGGCTACACCTTC | CASSARTDDGYTF
few | TRBJ2-2 | TRBV29-1 | . | TGCAGCGTGAGACCGGCGAACACCGGGGAGCTGTTTTTT | CSVRPANTGELFF
few | TRBJ1-6 | TRBV5-6 | . | TGTGCCAGCAGCTTTTTCCAGGGGAGAGGGTCACCCCTCCACTTT | CASSFFQGRGSPLHF
few | TRBJ1-5 | TRBV27 | . | TGTGCCACCTCTCTGGGGCAGGGTAGTCTTCAGCCCCAGCATTTT | CATSLGQGSLQPQHF
. | TRBJ1-1 | TRBV5-8 | TRBD1 | TGTGCCAGCAGCTTTCACAGGGGCGGGAACACTGAAGCTTTCTTT | CASSFHRGGNTEAFF
many | TRBJ1-2 | TRBV6-1 | . | TGTGCCAGCAGTGAAAGGGAGTTGAGCTATGGCTACACCTTC | CASSERELSYGYTF
. | TRBJ2-1 | TRBV29-1 | . | TGCAGCGTTGGGCCACGAAACAATGAGCAGTTCTTC | CSVGPRNNEQFF
. | TRBJ2-1 | TRBV2 | . | TGTGCCAGCAAGGGGAGGAATGAGCAGTTCTTC | CASKGRNEQFF
. | TRBJ2-1 | TRBV19 | . | TGTGCCAGTATCGGAGGGACAGCCTCCTACAATGAGCAGTTCTTC | CASIGGTASYNEQFF
. | TRBJ2-4 | TRBV27 | TRBD2 | TGTGCCATCGGGGGGGGGCCAGGGAACATTCAGTACTTC | CAIGGGPGNIQYF
. | TRBJ2-5 | TRBV28 | . | TGTGCCAGCAGTTTGGAAACAACGGGAGAGACCCAGTACTTC | CASSLETTGETQYF
once | TRBJ1-2 | TRBV20-1 | . | TGCAGTGCTATCAGTCGGCAAGCTAACTATGGCTACACCTTC | CSAISRQANYGYTF
. | TRBJ2-7 | TRBV12-5 | TRBD1 | TGTGCTAGTGGCCCCCCCGGGACAGAATCCTACGAGCAGTACTTC | CASGPPGTESYEQYF
few | TRBJ2-1 | TRBV6-6 | TRBD1 | TGTGCCAGCAGTTACTCGACCAGGGGGCCGTACAATGAGCAGTTCTTC | CASSYSTRGPYNEQFF
. | TRBJ1-4 | TRBV4-3 | TRBD1 | TGCGCCAGCAGCCAAGATGGGACAGGCGGGATTGAAAAACTGTTTTTT | CASSQDGTGGIEKLFF
many | TRBJ1-5 | TRBV12-3/TRBV12-4 | . | TGTGCCAGCAGTTTCGGTCAGGGCGATCAGCCCCAGCATTTT | CASSFGQGDQPQHF
. | TRBJ1-3 | TRBV6-1 | . | TGTGCCAGCAGGCTGGGAGATGGAAACACCATATATTTT | CASRLGDGNTIYF
. | TRBJ2-3 | TRBV4-1 | . | TGCGCCAGCAGCCAAGGAACAGGGATAGATACGCAGTATTTT | CASSQGTGIDTQYF